This T cell receptor beta chain was observed in a study of blood T cell repertoires in COVID-19. Study details: COVID-19 samples, acute and convalescent, were from the United States, Italy and Spain. T cells, B-cell-depleted T cells, or PBMCs supplied cDNA or gDNA.

Libraries were prepared by immunoSEQ multiplex PCR; TCRdb keeps only in-frame clonotypes and omits some of them. The data hold under 200,000 clones, with roughly 84% observed a single time. Participants' own reports of clinical history determined their cohort assignment. CDR3 length: 15 residues. The germline V gene encodes CDR1 SGHKS and CDR2 YYEKEE (reference sequence). The V and J ends lost 4 bases and 4 bases, in that order; junction bases with no gene match: 8. Sequenced: PBMCs or T cells enriched from blood (not recorded which). The V call is TRBV5-5, the J call TRBJ1-5, with 7 bases that match TRBD1. This sequence was found in a man in his 60s who had recovered from COVID-19. CDR3 DNA sequence: TGTGCCAGCAGCCTGTACGGGACAGCTAATCAGCCCCAGCATTTT. It yields the protein CASSLYGTANQPQHF. The whole variable domain, remainder taken from reference TRBV5-5 and TRBJ1-5, is DAGVTQSPTHLIKTRGQQVTLRCSPISGHKSVSWYQQVLGQGPQFIFQYYEKEERGRGNFPDRFSARQFPNYSSELNVNALLLGDSALYLCASSLYGTANQPQHFGDGTRLSIL.